This T cell receptor (beta chain) comes out of a study of identical twins. Whole-study results and caveats: Researchers reported weaker excess twin sharing in beta out-of-frame sequences. The abundant beta clonotypes from cord blood had fewer insertions, and memory repertoires had none of this.

This clonotype was seen repeatedly, ten times or more. Its specificity is not known. Template switching created a universal primer site, and the cDNA included unique molecular identifiers. MiXCR, applied by TCRdb to the 5' RACE reads, yields one record per CDR3 protein. Among some 500,000 distinct CDR3 sequences listed, roughly a fifth were seen once. The CDR3 extends over 14 amino acids. V gave up 5 bases and J gave up 8 bases; unmatched junction bases: 8. CDR1 SGHTA and CDR2 FQGNSA come from the germline V gene. Another study also made use of these data, one on T cells expressing NK-cell markers. That publication notes: Repertoire data for TCR beta were derived from sorted T cells (CD3+CD56+NKG2C+, CD3+CD56+NKG2C- and CD3+CD56-NKG2C+).

This rearrangement joins TRBV7-2 to TRBJ2-4; 8 bases agree with TRBD1. The material sequenced was CD4+ T cells sorted from blood. The TCR comes from a woman aged 18-29 years in good health. The CDR3 DNA follows: TGTGCCAGCAGCCCCACCCGACAGGGGTACATTCAGTACTTC. This encodes CASSPTRQGYIQYF.